A selection of T cell receptor beta chains follows, all from one sample in a study of siplizumab effects on memory and regulatory T cells. Profiling relied on immunoSEQ multiplex PCR, and the TCRdb table lists in-frame clones only, not all of them. The table lists around 100,000 clones, more than 85% of them singletons. Input material: CD4+ T cells sorted from blood. Receptors were obtained from a human donor in good health. Each CDR3 is given with its conserved first and last residue.

v_call	j_call	cdr3_aa
TRBV27	TRBJ1-6	CASSLSTRGNSPLHF
TRBV5-6	TRBJ1-2	CASKRGGGSMGYTF
TRBV4-1	TRBJ1-5	CASSPQTGLQPQHF
TRBV11-2	TRBJ1-1	CASSLPWVRGTEAFF
TRBV28	TRBJ2-1	CASTTSGGARFF
TRBV25-1	TRBJ1-4	CASSAFNEKLFF
TRBV7-9	TRBJ2-2	CASSPYTGGAGELFF
TRBV5-4	TRBJ2-3	CATTGRVAGTASDTQYF
TRBV5-1	TRBJ2-5	CASSAGQGETQYF
TRBV4-1	TRBJ1-4	CASSLRVGWGNEKLFF
TRBV6-5	TRBJ1-6	CASSYFRAGNSPLHF
TRBV12-5	TRBJ1-1	CASGYLDYEAFF
TRBV1	TRBJ1-6	CTSSQGRTHNSPLHF
TRBV6-6	TRBJ1-2	CATRAVDDYGYTF
TRBV7-2	TRBJ2-3	CASSRTGGISTDTQYF
TRBV5-1	TRBJ2-5	CASNWDSQETQYF
TRBV5-6	TRBJ1-5	CASSLGSLNQPQHF
TRBV5-4	TRBJ2-3	CASCSGTEFTDTQYF
TRBV14	TRBJ2-5	CASSQDPWREETQYF
TRBV21-1	TRBJ1-5	CASSRTGGNQPQHF
TRBV5-1	TRBJ2-1	CASSLAGGLYNEQFF
TRBV2	TRBJ2-5	CASMKTQTQETQYF
TRBV30	TRBJ1-3	CAWSRPGNTIYF
TRBV27	TRBJ2-7	CASRPRDRGTHEQYF
TRBV7-9	TRBJ2-7	CASSSQASEQYF